This TCR beta chain was found in a study of long-term antiretroviral therapy in people with HIV. Points from the study as a whole: Clonal populations expanded prior to ART predominated within the repertoire at all time points. All blood samples came from the years 2004 to 2017, possibly under older ART regimens. Information pertaining to ART adherence, viral resistance or therapeutic modifications was not obtained.

Survey-level immunoSEQ v3.0 assays were run. Profiled with immunoSEQ multiplex PCR; TCRdb holds only in-frame clones, not every one. The sample shows around 35,000 clones, approximately 96% of them seen only once. A word on this clone: Its antigen is unidentified.

CDR3 length: 23 amino acids. CDR1 and CDR2 from the germline V gene are MDHEN and SYDVKM. The V gene end was trimmed by 4 bases and the J gene end by 6 bases; junction bases not matched to a gene: 30. The source is a man younger than 40 with HIV. The source material was unsorted PBMCs, sampled roughly 6.9 years after starting antiretroviral therapy. This chain uses TRBV28 with TRBJ2-7; 13 bases line up with TRBD2. CDR3 sequence: CASSSRTVGLTGTSGTRAFEQYF. CDR3 coding DNA: TGTGCCAGCAGTTCCCGAACAGTGGGGCTCACAGGGACTAGCGGGACCCGCGCATTCGAGCAGTACTTC.